This TCR beta chain stems from a study of blood T cell repertoires in COVID-19. At the level of the study: From T cells, B-cell-depleted T cells, or PBMCs came the material, which was cDNA or gDNA.

The CDR3 is 14 amino acids. In germline, CDR1 is MNHEY, CDR2 SVGAGI. Trimming shortened V by 6 bases and J by 0 bases, and 12 bases separated the two germline ends. Per the study methods: Estimated nucleated cell counts came from reference gene primer amplification. Sequencing used immunoSEQ multiplex PCR; TCRdb keeps in-frame clones, though not all of them. That table is the source of V, J and clone size, and D and trimming were worked out from the DNA. Here the sample spans 250,000 to 300,000 clones, over 75% being singletons. The chain is built from TRBV6-5 and TRBJ2-7; TRBD2 might be the D (6 bases). The sample consisted of peripheral blood. The TCR was taken from a woman under 40 with acute or convalescent COVID-19. This CDR3 reads CASRGGRSSYEQYF. The CDR3 DNA follows: TGTGCCAGCAGAGGAGGGAGGTCCTCCTACGAGCAGTACTTC.